Each of the 7 T cell receptor beta chains below was sequenced from the same sample in a study of long-term antiretroviral therapy in people with HIV. immunoSEQ v3.0 was run at survey level. Sequencing was performed with immunoSEQ multiplex PCR; in TCRdb, only in-frame clones are kept and a portion is missing. Of 15,000 to 20,000 clones in the sample, roughly 80% were seen once. The sequences come from unsorted PBMCs, collected approximately 2.2 years before starting antiretroviral therapy. All receptors come from a man under 40 with HIV.

The rearrangement uses TRBV25-1 and TRBJ1-4; TRBD1 might be the D (6 bases). The CDR3 is 14 amino acids. Germline V gives CDR1 MGHDK, CDR2 SYGVNS. Trimming cost V 4 bases and J 8 bases, with 14 bases left between them. In DNA, the CDR3 is TGTGCCAGCAGTGTGGGAGGGACAAGCGAAAAACTGTTTTTT. Translated: CASSVGGTSEKLFF.

V usage is TRBV7-3 and J usage is TRBJ2-2; D uncertain. Trimming took off 4 bases at V and 0 bases at J, with 6 bases between the two ends. Per germline, CDR1 SGHTA and CDR2 FQGTGA. This CDR3 has 14 amino acids. The CDR3 protein is CASSSQANTGELFF. As DNA, the CDR3 is TGTGCCAGCAGCTCCCAGGCGAACACCGGGGAGCTGTTTTTT.

The chain carries TRBV28 and TRBJ1-5, with 9 nucleotides matching TRBD1. The CDR3 extends over 20 amino acids. Germline loops: CDR1 MDHEN, CDR2 SYDVKM. With V trimmed by 3 bases and J by 5 bases, 20 bases remained unmatched. Written as DNA, the CDR3 is TGTGCCAGCAGTTTTTTAGGTTGGGTTGGACAGGGGTATTCTGATCAGCCCCAGCATTTT. This codes for CASSFLGWVGQGYSDQPQHF.

In this sample, this clone turned up a few times. This chain uses TRBV10-1 with TRBJ1-5; 7 bases line up with TRBD1. The CDR3 is 15 residues long. The germline CDR1 and CDR2 sequences are WNHNN and SYGVQD (reference sequence). V dropped 6 bases and J dropped 7; count of bases not matched to a gene: 12. This chain's CDR3 is CASRRQGPKKQPQHF. In nucleotides, the CDR3 is TGCGCCAGCAGGAGACAGGGTCCAAAGAAACAGCCCCAGCATTTT.

Only a few counts were recorded for this clone. The chain uses TRBV7-6 and TRBJ2-2, with TRBD1 matching over 7 bases. The CDR3 covers 14 residues. V lost 1 base and J lost 6; bases outside the gene matches: 2. Germline-derived CDR1 and CDR2 are SGHVS and FNYEAQ. CDR3 residues: CASSLGTGSGELFF. The CDR3 DNA follows: TGTGCCAGCAGCTTAGGGACAGGTTCCGGGGAGCTGTTTTTT.

CDR3 in DNA: TGTGCCAGCAGCCTAAGGACAGGTCATGAGCAGTTCTTC. The encoded protein is CASSLRTGHEQFF. The rearrangement joins TRBV7-3 to TRBJ2-1, with 7 bases matching TRBD1. With V trimmed by 5 bases and J by 8 bases, 6 bases remained unmatched. The CDR3 runs 13 residues. Per germline, CDR1 SGHTA and CDR2 FQGTGA.

The chain joins TRBV2 to TRBJ1-2; D gene ambiguous. The CDR3 spans 12 residues. Germline V gene sequence: CDR1 SNHLY, CDR2 FYNNEI. V lost 5 bases and J 5 bases, leaving 9 bases between the germline ends. The CDR3 reads CASSRRVYGYTF. The CDR3 DNA reads TGTGCCAGCAGTCGGCGGGTTTATGGCTACACCTTC.